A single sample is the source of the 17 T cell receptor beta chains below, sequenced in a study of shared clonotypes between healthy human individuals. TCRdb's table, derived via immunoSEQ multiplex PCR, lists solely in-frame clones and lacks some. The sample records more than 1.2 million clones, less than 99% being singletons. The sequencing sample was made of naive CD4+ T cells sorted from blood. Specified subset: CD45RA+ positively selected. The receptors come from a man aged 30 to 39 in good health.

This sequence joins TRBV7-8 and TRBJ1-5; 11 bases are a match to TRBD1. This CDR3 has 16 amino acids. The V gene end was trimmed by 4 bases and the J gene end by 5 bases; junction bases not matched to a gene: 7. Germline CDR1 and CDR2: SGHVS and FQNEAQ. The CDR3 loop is CASSYHRTGGYQPQHF. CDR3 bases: TGTGCCAGCAGCTACCATCGGACAGGGGGCTATCAGCCCCAGCATTTT.

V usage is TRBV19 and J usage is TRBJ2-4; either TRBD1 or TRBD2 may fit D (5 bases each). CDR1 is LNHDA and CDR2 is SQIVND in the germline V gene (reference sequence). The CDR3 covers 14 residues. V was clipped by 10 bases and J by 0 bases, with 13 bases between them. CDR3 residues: CATSGGVAKNIQYF. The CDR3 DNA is TGTGCCACCTCTGGGGGAGTAGCCAAAAACATTCAGTACTTC.

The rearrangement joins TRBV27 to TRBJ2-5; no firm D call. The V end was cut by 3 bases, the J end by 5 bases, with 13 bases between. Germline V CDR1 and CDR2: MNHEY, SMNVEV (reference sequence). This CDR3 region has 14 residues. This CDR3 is CASSFLVTRETQYF. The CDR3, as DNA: TGTGCCAGCAGTTTTTTAGTGACTCGGGAGACCCAGTACTTC.

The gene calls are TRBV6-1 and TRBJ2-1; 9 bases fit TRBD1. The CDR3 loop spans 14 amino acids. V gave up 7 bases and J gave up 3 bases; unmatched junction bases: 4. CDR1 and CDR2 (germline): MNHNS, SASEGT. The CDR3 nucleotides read TGTGCCAGCACCCGGGACAGGGTCTACAATGAGCAGTTCTTC. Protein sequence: CASTRDRVYNEQFF.

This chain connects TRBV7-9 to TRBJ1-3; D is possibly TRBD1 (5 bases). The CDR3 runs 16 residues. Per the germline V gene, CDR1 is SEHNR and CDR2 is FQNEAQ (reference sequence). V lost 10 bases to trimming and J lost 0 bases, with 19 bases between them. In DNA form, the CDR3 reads TGTGCCACAGCTATTCAGGGCACGTCCTCTGGAAACACCATATATTTT. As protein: CATAIQGTSSGNTIYF.

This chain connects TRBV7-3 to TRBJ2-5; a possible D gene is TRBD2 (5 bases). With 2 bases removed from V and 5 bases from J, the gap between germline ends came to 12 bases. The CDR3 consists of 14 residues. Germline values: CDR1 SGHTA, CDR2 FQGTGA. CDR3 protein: CASSLFGGPETQYF. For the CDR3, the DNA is TGTGCCAGCAGCTTATTTGGAGGTCCGGAGACCCAGTACTTC.

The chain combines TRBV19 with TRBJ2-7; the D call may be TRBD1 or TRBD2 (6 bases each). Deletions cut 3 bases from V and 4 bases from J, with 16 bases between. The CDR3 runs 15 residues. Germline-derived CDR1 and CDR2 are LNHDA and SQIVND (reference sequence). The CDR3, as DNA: TGTGCCAGTAGTATGTCACAAGGGGGAGGATACGAGCAGTACTTC. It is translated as CASSMSQGGGYEQYF. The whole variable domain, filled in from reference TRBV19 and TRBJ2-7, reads DGGITQSPKYLFRKEGQNVTLSCEQNLNHDAMYWYRQDPGQGLRLIYYSQIVNDFQKGDIAEGYSVSREKKESFPLTVTSAQKNPTAFYLCASSMSQGGGYEQYFGPGTRLTVT.

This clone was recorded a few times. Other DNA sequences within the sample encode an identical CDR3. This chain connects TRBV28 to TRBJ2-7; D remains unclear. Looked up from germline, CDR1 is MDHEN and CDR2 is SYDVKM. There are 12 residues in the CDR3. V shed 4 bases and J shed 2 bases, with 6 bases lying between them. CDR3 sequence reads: CASSSGPYEQYF. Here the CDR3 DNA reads TGTGCCAGCAGTTCCGGCCCCTACGAGCAGTACTTC.

Here the CDR3 reads CSVAQDMNSYEQYF. For the CDR3, the DNA is TGCAGCGTAGCTCAGGATATGAACTCCTACGAGCAGTACTTC. This rearrangement joins TRBV29-1 to TRBJ2-7; unclear D gene. Trimming left V 6 bases short and J 0 bases short, with 15 bases between. Germline CDR1 reads SQVTM; CDR2 reads ANQGSEA. This CDR3 contains 14 residues.

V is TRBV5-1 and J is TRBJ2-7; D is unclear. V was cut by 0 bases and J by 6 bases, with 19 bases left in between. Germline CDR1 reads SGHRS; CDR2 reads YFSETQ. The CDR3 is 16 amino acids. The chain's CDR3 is CASSLAARPTTPEQYF. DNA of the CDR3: TGCGCCAGCAGCTTGGCCGCCCGCCCAACAACCCCCGAGCAGTACTTC.

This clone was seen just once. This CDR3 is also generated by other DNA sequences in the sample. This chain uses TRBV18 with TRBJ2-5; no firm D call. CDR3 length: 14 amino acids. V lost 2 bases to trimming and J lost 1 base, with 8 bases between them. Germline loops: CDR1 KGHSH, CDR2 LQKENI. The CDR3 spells CASSPRTVQETQYF. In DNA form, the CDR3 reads TGTGCCAGCTCACCAAGGACGGTCCAAGAGACCCAGTACTTC.

The CDR3 DNA follows: TGTGCCAGCAGTCCCTTCCACGAGCAGTACTTC. It codes for CASSPFHEQYF. The chain recombines TRBV28 with TRBJ2-7; D gene unclear. Germline V lookup: CDR1 MDHEN, CDR2 SYDVKM. The CDR3 covers 11 residues. Between the trimmed V and J ends, which lost 5 bases and 5 bases, there was a span of 7 bases.

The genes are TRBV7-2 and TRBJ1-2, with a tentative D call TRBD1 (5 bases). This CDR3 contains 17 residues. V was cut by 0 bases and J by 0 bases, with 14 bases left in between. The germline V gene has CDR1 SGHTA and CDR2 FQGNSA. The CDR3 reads CASSLAQQGRANYGYTF. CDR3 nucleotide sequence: TGTGCCAGCAGCTTAGCGCAGCAGGGCAGGGCTAACTATGGCTACACCTTC.

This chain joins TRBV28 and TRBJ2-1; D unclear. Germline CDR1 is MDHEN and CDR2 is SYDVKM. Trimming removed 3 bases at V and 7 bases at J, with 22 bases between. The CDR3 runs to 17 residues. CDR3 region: CASSLYSLGVKGNEQFF. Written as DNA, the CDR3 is TGTGCCAGCAGTTTGTACTCATTAGGAGTGAAGGGTAATGAGCAGTTCTTC.

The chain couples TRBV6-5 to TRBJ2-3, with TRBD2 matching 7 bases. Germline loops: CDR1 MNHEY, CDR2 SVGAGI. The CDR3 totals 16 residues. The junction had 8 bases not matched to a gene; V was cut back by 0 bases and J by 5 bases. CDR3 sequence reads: CASSYSQGRVGDTQYF. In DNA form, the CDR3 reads TGTGCCAGCAGTTACTCGCAAGGGAGGGTTGGAGATACGCAGTATTTT.

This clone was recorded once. The CDR3 region is CASSLVLRLAGGTDTQYF. CDR3 nucleotide sequence: TGTGCCAGCAGCTTAGTCCTCAGACTAGCGGGAGGGACAGATACGCAGTATTTT. The rearrangement joins TRBV7-2 to TRBJ2-3, with TRBD2 identical over 14 bases. The CDR3 spans 18 residues. Germline CDR1 and CDR2: SGHTA and FQGNSA. Trimming cost V 1 base and J 3 bases; bases outside gene matches: 6.

The CDR3 loop is CASSSYGDVAGANVLTF. The CDR3 DNA sequence: TGTGCCAGCAGCTCCTACGGGGACGTGGCTGGGGCCAACGTCCTGACTTTC. V gene TRBV7-3 combines with J gene TRBJ2-6; D is possibly TRBD1 or TRBD2 (5 bases each). V lost 4 bases to trimming and J lost 2 bases, with 15 bases between them. CDR1 is SGHTA, CDR2 FQGTGA, per germline. This CDR3 contains 17 residues.